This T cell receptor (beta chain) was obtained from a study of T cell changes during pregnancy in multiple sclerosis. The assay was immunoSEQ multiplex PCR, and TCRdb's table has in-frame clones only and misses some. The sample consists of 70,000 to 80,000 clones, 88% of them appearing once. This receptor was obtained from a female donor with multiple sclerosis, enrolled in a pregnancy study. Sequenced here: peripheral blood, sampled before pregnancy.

As DNA, the CDR3 is TGTGCCAGCAGTTACTCAGGGGGTATTAACTATGGCTACACCTTC. It specifies CASSYSGGINYGYTF. This chain connects TRBV6-5 to TRBJ1-2, with D possibly matching TRBD1 (6 bases). This CDR3 has 15 residues. V lost 0 bases to trimming and J lost 1 base, with 9 bases between them. CDR1 and CDR2 from the germline V gene are MNHEY and SVGAGI.